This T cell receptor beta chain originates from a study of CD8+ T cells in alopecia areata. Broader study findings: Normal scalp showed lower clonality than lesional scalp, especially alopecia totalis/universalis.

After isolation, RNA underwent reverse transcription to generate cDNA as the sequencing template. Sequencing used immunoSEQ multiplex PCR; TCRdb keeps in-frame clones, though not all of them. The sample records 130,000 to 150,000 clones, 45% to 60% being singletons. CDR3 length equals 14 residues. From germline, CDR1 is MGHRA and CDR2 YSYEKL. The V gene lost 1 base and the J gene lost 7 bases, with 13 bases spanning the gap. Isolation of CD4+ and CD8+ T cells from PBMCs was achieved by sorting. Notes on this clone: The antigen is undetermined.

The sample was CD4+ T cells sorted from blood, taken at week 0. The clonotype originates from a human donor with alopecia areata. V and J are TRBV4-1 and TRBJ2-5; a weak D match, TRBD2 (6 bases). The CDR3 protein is CASSQVEVGGTQYF. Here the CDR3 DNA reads TGCGCCAGCAGCCAAGTTGAGGTGGGAGGGACCCAGTACTTC.